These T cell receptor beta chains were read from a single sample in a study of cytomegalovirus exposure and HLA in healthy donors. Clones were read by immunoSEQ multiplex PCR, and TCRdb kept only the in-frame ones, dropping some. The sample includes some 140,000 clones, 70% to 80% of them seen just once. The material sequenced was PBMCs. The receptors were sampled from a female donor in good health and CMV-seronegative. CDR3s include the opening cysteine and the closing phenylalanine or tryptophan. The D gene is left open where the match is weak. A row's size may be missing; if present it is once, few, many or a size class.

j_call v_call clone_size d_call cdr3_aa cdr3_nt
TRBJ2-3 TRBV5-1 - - CASSLETSRTDTQYF TGCGCCAGCAGCTTGGAAACTAGCCGAACAGATACGCAGTATTTT
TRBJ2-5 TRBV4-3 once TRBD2 CASSQSGTSGGGETQYF TGCGCCAGCAGCCAATCCGGGACTAGCGGAGGGGGAGAGACCCAGTACTTC
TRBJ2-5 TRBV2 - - CASSEAEETQYF TGTGCCAGCAGTGAGGCAGAAGAGACCCAGTACTTC
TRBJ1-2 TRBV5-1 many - CASSLVFNNGYGYTF TGCGCCAGCAGCTTGGTCTTTAACAATGGCTATGGCTACACCTTC
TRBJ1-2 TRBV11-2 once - CASSPRLQGELGYGYTF TGTGCCAGCAGCCCCAGGTTACAGGGAGAGCTAGGCTATGGCTACACCTTC
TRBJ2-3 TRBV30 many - CAWSTDSGDTQYF TGTGCCTGGAGTACGGACTCAGGCGATACGCAGTATTTT
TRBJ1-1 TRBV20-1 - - CSAEGAEAFF TGCAGTGCAGAGGGGGCTGAAGCTTTCTTT
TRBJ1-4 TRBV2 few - CASSTTGGKLFF TGTGCCAGCTCAACGACGGGGGGAAAACTGTTTTTT
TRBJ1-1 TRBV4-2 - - CASSQPPSTENTEAFF TGTGCCAGCAGCCAACCCCCCTCCACAGAGAACACTGAAGCTTTCTTT
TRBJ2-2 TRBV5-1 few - CASSSRARWGLDTGELFF TGCGCCAGCAGCTCAAGGGCCCGGTGGGGCTTGGACACCGGGGAGCTGTTTTTT
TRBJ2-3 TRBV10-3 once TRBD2 CAINERGPTPFSTDTQYF TGTGCCATCAACGAGCGGGGGCCCACCCCATTTTCCACAGATACGCAGTATTTT
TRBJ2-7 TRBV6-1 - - CASSTSSRPYEQYF TGTGCCAGCAGTACTAGCAGTAGGCCCTACGAGCAGTACTTC
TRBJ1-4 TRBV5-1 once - CASSPGLVGGGGATNEKLFF TGCGCCAGCAGCCCCGGACTTGTAGGCGGGGGTGGAGCAACTAATGAAAAACTGTTTTTT
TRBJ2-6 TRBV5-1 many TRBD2 CASSLGLAGANVLTF TGCGCCAGCAGCTTGGGACTAGCCGGGGCCAACGTCCTGACTTTC
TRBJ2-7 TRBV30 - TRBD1 CAWGGQGAGEQYF TGTGCCTGGGGGGGACAGGGGGCGGGGGAGCAGTACTTC
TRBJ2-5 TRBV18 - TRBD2 CASSPRLAGGPQETQYF TGTGCCAGCTCACCCCGTCTAGCGGGAGGGCCACAAGAGACCCAGTACTTC
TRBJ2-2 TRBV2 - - CASSAGGDGTGELFF TGTGCCAGCAGTGCGGGCGGGGATGGAACCGGGGAGCTGTTTTTT